One and the same sample provided the 15 T cell receptor beta chains below, sequenced in a study of shared clonotypes between healthy human individuals. The assay was immunoSEQ multiplex PCR, and TCRdb's table has in-frame clones only and misses some. The sample has approximately 1.1 million clones, around 78% seen once. Sequencing was carried out using memory CD4+ T cells from PBMCs. Subset defined: CD45RA-negative fraction. These receptors came from a young man in good health. Some clones in this sample may be carry-over from other donors' samples.

The V call is TRBV19, the J call TRBJ2-2; 10 bases are shared with TRBD1. The germline V gene has CDR1 LNHDA and CDR2 SQIVND (reference sequence). V was pared by 6 bases and J by 7 bases, with 5 bases of the junction left unmatched. This CDR3 has 14 residues. CDR3: CASRGQGLGGELFF. CDR3 nucleotide sequence: TGTGCCAGTAGGGGACAGGGGCTAGGCGGGGAGCTGTTTTTT. The full variable domain, with the rest looked up from reference TRBV19 and TRBJ2-2, is DGGITQSPKYLFRKEGQNVTLSCEQNLNHDAMYWYRQDPGQGLRLIYYSQIVNDFQKGDIAEGYSVSREKKESFPLTVTSAQKNPTAFYLCASRGQGLGGELFFGEGSRLTVL.

The CDR3 nucleotides are TGTGCCTGGAGCGAACAGGGAGTTGGGGACACCGGGGAGCTGTTTTTT. It codes for CAWSEQGVGDTGELFF. The chain recombines TRBV30 with TRBJ2-2; D perhaps matches TRBD1 (6 bases). The germline CDR1 and CDR2 sequences are GTSNPN and SVGIG (reference sequence). The ends were cut back, 3 bases at V and 3 bases at J, with 17 bases in the middle. This CDR3 comprises 16 residues. The variable domain in full, completed from reference TRBV30 and TRBJ2-2, reads SQTIHQWPATLVQPVGSPLSLECTVEGTSNPNLYWYRQAAGRGLQLLFYSVGIGQISSEVPQNLSASRPQDRQFILSSKKLLLSDSGFYLCAWSEQGVGDTGELFFGEGSRLTVL.

V gene TRBV2 combines with J gene TRBJ1-3, with D hard to call. The V and J ends lost 2 bases and 0 bases respectively, with 5 bases between them. The CDR3 sequence is 14 residues long. Germline loops: CDR1 SNHLY, CDR2 FYNNEI. The CDR3 bases are TGTGCCAGCAGTGAACTGACCTCTGGAAACACCATATATTTT. It is translated as CASSELTSGNTIYF.

The CDR3 region has the DNA TGCGCCAGCAGCTGGGACAGGCCGGTCTCCTACGAGCAGTACTTC. Protein sequence: CASSWDRPVSYEQYF. The V call is TRBV5-1, the J call TRBJ2-7; TRBD1 aligns across 8 bases. Germline V CDR1 and CDR2: SGHRS, YFSETQ. V shed 3 bases and J 0 bases; nucleotides not matched to a gene: 5. This CDR3 contains 15 residues.

This clone showed up just once. The rearrangement joins TRBV19 to TRBJ2-2; D uncertain. The CDR3 is 14 amino acids. Trimming removed 9 bases from V and 6 bases from J, with 17 bases in between. The germline V gene encodes CDR1 LNHDA and CDR2 SQIVND (reference sequence). The CDR3 is CASRDRATAGELFF. DNA of the CDR3: TGTGCCAGCCGAGACCGGGCAACGGCCGGGGAGCTGTTTTTT.

V usage is TRBV11-3 and J usage is TRBJ2-2; 7 bases are shared with TRBD1. The CDR3 consists of 14 residues. Germline V gene lookup returns CDR1 SGHNT and CDR2 YENEEA. Losses at the gene ends were 5 bases for V and 5 bases for J; bases not matched to a gene: 5. For the CDR3, the DNA is TGTGCCAGCAGCCCCATACAGGGGACCGGGGAGCTGTTTTTT. Its translation: CASSPIQGTGELFF.

V and J are TRBV5-1 and TRBJ1-2, with TRBD1 matching 7 bases. Per the germline V gene, CDR1 is SGHRS and CDR2 is YFSETQ. The CDR3 is 13 amino acids. After removal of 5 bases from V and 6 bases from J, the junction contained 7 bases not matched to a gene. This CDR3 reads CASREGADDGYTF. The CDR3 bases are TGCGCCAGCAGGGAGGGGGCGGACGATGGCTACACCTTC.

This clone occurred a few times. This chain connects TRBV6-1 to TRBJ2-1, with 8 bases matching TRBD1. In germline, CDR1 is MNHNS, CDR2 SASEGT. The V gene end was trimmed by 4 bases and the J gene end by 8 bases; junction bases not matched to a gene: 7. The CDR3 length is 14 residues. The CDR3 here is CASSAGQVLDEQFF. The CDR3 DNA sequence: TGTGCCAGCAGTGCGGGACAGGTCTTGGATGAGCAGTTCTTC.

The chain links TRBV18 to TRBJ1-1; TRBD1 aligns across 7 bases. V lost 5 bases, J lost 0 bases, and 3 bases stayed unmatched. Germline lookup yields CDR1 KGHSH and CDR2 LQKENI. The CDR3 runs 14 residues. The CDR3 bases are TGTGCCAGCTCAAGGACAGGCATGAACACTGAAGCTTTCTTT. Encoded protein: CASSRTGMNTEAFF.

This chain uses TRBV7-9 with TRBJ2-4; a weak D match, TRBD2 (5 bases). V lost 5 bases to trimming and J lost 10 bases, with 18 bases between them. The CDR3 consists of 14 residues. Per germline, CDR1 SEHNR and CDR2 FQNEAQ (reference sequence). The CDR3 DNA follows: TGTGCCAGCAGCCTCGCGGGCCTTATCTTTATTCAGTACTTC. The encoded protein is CASSLAGLIFIQYF.

J is TRBJ2-6 and V is TRBV7-2; D perhaps matches TRBD2 (7 bases). This CDR3 spans 15 amino acids. V dropped 5 bases and J dropped 4 bases, with 12 bases sitting between them. The germline CDR1 and CDR2 sequences are SGHTA and FQGNSA. CDR3 sequence (DNA): TGTGCCAGCAGCGGCGGGGGCGCGGGGGCCAACGTCCTGACTTTC. This gives the protein CASSGGGAGANVLTF.

This chain joins TRBV4-3 and TRBJ1-2; perhaps TRBD1 as D (6 bases). This CDR3 is 14 amino acids long. V lost 4 bases to trimming and J lost 2 bases, with 11 bases between them. The germline CDR1 and CDR2 sequences are LGHNA and YSLEER. DNA for the CDR3: TGCGCCAGCAGCCTTGGGACACAGAACTATGGCTACACCTTC. This sequence encodes CASSLGTQNYGYTF.

J is TRBJ2-7 and V is TRBV18; D may be TRBD2 (6 bases). The V end was cut by 0 bases, the J end by 1 base, with 7 bases between. The CDR3 spans 14 residues. Germline loops: CDR1 KGHSH, CDR2 LQKENI. CDR3 sequence (DNA): TGTGCCAGCTCACCACCGGAGGGTTCCTACGAGCAGTACTTC. Translating it yields CASSPPEGSYEQYF.

This clone was counted between two and nine times. The rearrangement uses TRBV11-2 and TRBJ2-1; D perhaps matches TRBD2 (6 bases). The V gene's germline CDR1 is SGHAT and CDR2 FQNNGV. CDR3 length equals 15 residues. The V and J ends lost 2 bases and 4 bases respectively, with 12 bases between them. In nucleotides, the CDR3 is TGTGCCAGCAGCTTAAGCGGCGGGGTATACAATGAGCAGTTCTTC. This translates into CASSLSGGVYNEQFF.

The chain links TRBV2 to TRBJ2-7; D remains unclear. The CDR3 is 18 residues long. Germline V gene lookup returns CDR1 SNHLY and CDR2 FYNNEI. Trimming left V 6 bases short and J 5 bases short, with 29 bases between. The CDR3 here is CASRPPSGRRAPTHEQYF. The CDR3 DNA follows: TGTGCCAGCAGACCCCCTTCGGGCAGGCGAGCTCCTACCCACGAGCAGTACTTC.